This T cell receptor (beta chain) emerged from a study of technical replicates of blood from a handful of donors. This CDR3 has 13 amino acids. Germline lookup yields CDR1 SQVTM and CDR2 ANQGSEA. Trimming took 3 bases from V and 0 from J, leaving 8 bases between them. The method was immunoSEQ multiplex PCR; TCRdb's version includes in-frame clones alone and lacks a portion of them. This table has roughly 56,000 clones, 70% to 90% appearing once. V and J are TRBV29-1 and TRBJ1-1, with D perhaps matching TRBD1 (5 bases). Specimen: PBMCs. This sequence originates from a human donor in good health. Some clones in this sample may be carry-over from other donors' samples. The DNA for the CDR3 is TGCAGCGTTGAGGTGACAGTGAACACTGAAGCTTTCTTT. Its translation: CSVEVTVNTEAFF.